One sample yielded the 8 T cell receptor beta chains listed below, sequenced in a study of PD-1 blockade in classical Hodgkin lymphoma (dated by TCRdb to between 2020 and 2021). What the time point label conveys for this sample: cycle 2 day 1 (C2D1) of nivolumab. Relapse after autologous stem cell transplantation had occurred in all trial patients, and cohorts A, B and C were distinguished by prior brentuximab vedotin exposure. Library preparation employed the immunoSEQ multiplex PCR assay. In TCRdb, the immuneACCESS table is reduced to in-frame sequences with V and J assigned. These tables do not hold every clone; where another copy was compared, an unresolved V gene accounts for under half, and the others remain unexplained. A total of about 94,000 clones appear in this sample, nearly 90% of them only once. The biggest ten clones account for 9.5% to 12% of the sample. Sequenced here: peripheral blood mononuclear cells (PBMCs), sampled before the second cycle of nivolumab. Receptors were obtained from a human donor with classical Hodgkin lymphoma.

The chain carries TRBV6-6 and TRBJ2-1; 11 nucleotides match TRBD2. The ends lost 7 bases at V and 2 bases at J; junction bases unmatched: 7. Germline lookup yields CDR1 MNHNY and CDR2 SVGAGI (reference sequence). There are 16 residues in the CDR3. The chain's CDR3 is CASTIGLAGAYNEQFF. CDR3 in DNA: TGTGCCAGCACCATAGGACTAGCGGGTGCCTACAATGAGCAGTTCTTC.

The chain employs TRBV5-1 and TRBJ1-2, with D perhaps TRBD1 (6 bases). The V end lost 5 bases, the J end lost 2 bases, and 10 bases lay between the germline ends. CDR1 is SGHRS and CDR2 is YFSETQ in the germline V gene. The CDR3 has 13 amino acids. The CDR3 loop is CASSQGQNYGYTF. The DNA for the CDR3 is TGCGCCAGCAGTCAGGGACAAAACTATGGCTACACCTTC.

The genes are TRBV4-1 and TRBJ1-5; D unclear. The V and J ends lost 0 bases and 5 bases respectively, with 5 bases between them. The germline V gene has CDR1 MGHRA and CDR2 YSYEKL. The CDR3 sequence is 13 residues long. The CDR3 spells CASSQELDQPQHF. CDR3 DNA sequence: TGCGCCAGCAGCCAAGAGTTAGATCAGCCCCAGCATTTT.

The chain carries TRBV5-1 and TRBJ2-3; D possibly matches TRBD1 or TRBD2 (5 bases each). The germline V gene has CDR1 SGHRS and CDR2 YFSETQ. This CDR3 is 13 amino acids long. Trimming removed 2 bases at V and 4 bases at J, with 8 bases between. The CDR3 protein is CASSFRGSDTQYF. The CDR3 DNA reads TGCGCCAGCAGCTTCCGGGGCTCAGATACGCAGTATTTT.

V is TRBV21-1 and J is TRBJ2-3. TRBV21-1 is designated a pseudogene. This CDR3 region has 13 residues. CDR3 residues: CASSTTSTDTQYF. In DNA form, the CDR3 reads TGTGCCAGCAGCACCACGAGCACAGATACGCAGTATTTT.

The chain recombines TRBV21-1 with TRBJ2-7; the table's D call of TRBD1 was not tested on the DNA. TRBV21-1 has pseudogene status. The CDR3 is 14 residues long. The CDR3 loop reads CASSGRTASYEQYF. Written as DNA, the CDR3 is TGTGCCAGCAGCGGTAGGACAGCCTCCTACGAGCAGTACTTC.

The rearrangement joins TRBV6-5 to TRBJ2-2, with a tentative D call TRBD1 (6 bases). In germline, CDR1 is MNHEY, CDR2 SVGAGI. Trimming cost V 6 bases and J 1 base, with 9 bases left between them. This CDR3 has 14 amino acids. CDR3 in amino acids: CASRMDRNTGELFF. CDR3 in DNA: TGTGCCAGCAGGATGGACAGGAACACCGGGGAGCTGTTTTTT.

V usage is TRBV11-2 and J usage is TRBJ1-6, with D perhaps TRBD1 (5 bases). Trimming removed 2 bases from V and 0 bases from J, with 11 bases in between. Germline V gene data show CDR1 as SGHAT and CDR2 as FQNNGV. The CDR3 loop spans 17 amino acids. CDR3: CASSLLSGSSYNSPLHF. CDR3 DNA: TGTGCCAGCAGCTTACTATCAGGGAGCTCCTATAATTCACCCCTCCACTTT.